The present TCR beta chain was sequenced within a study of blood T cell repertoires in COVID-19. Study-level information: The origin of the acute and convalescent COVID-19 samples was the United States, Italy and Spain. Sources were T cells, B-cell-depleted T cells, or PBMCs; the material itself was cDNA or gDNA.

The CDR3 consists of 12 residues. V dropped 4 bases and J dropped 9 bases, with 12 bases sitting between them. Per germline, CDR1 SGHDN and CDR2 FVKESK. Original analysis: Amplifying reference gene primers gave estimates of nucleated cell counts. The table came from immunoSEQ multiplex PCR; TCRdb's copy has only in-frame clones and leaves some out. D and trimming were read from the DNA, whereas the V and J calls and clone size are those reported in that table. This repertoire shows 50,000 or so clones, around 80% found once; its top ten account for 2% to 3%. V and J are TRBV14 and TRBJ1-1; no definite D call. The sequence came from a man in his fifties with acute or convalescent COVID-19. The sequenced sample was peripheral blood. The CDR3 protein is CASSLRQRKAFF. Here the CDR3 DNA reads TGTGCCAGCAGCCTGCGGCAGAGAAAAGCTTTCTTT.